There are a few counts of the clone carrying this T cell receptor beta chain. Its antigen remains unknown. This sample was taken from a study of T cell responses to AZD1222 COVID-19 vaccine. Generated by immunoSEQ multiplex PCR, the TCRdb table keeps only in-frame clones and is missing some. The sample records roughly 180,000 clones, 80% to 90% being singletons. Germline CDR1 is LNHDA and CDR2 is SQIVND (reference sequence). Trimming stripped 3 bases from V and 5 bases from J, with 7 bases between. The CDR3 totals 13 residues. Study findings and constraints: Repertoires in all cases were sampled only once the peak T cell response had passed.

The TCR originated in an adult in good health. Sequencing used peripheral blood, obtained on day 0 of AZD1222 vaccination. The chain has TRBV19 and TRBJ2-2; no firm D call. The DNA for the CDR3 is TGTGCCAGTAGTATGATAGGGACCGGGGAGCTGTTTTTT. This translates into CASSMIGTGELFF. Together with reference TRBV19 and TRBJ2-2, the CDR3 gives the full variable domain: DGGITQSPKYLFRKEGQNVTLSCEQNLNHDAMYWYRQDPGQGLRLIYYSQIVNDFQKGDIAEGYSVSREKKESFPLTVTSAQKNPTAFYLCASSMIGTGELFFGEGSRLTVL.